Following are 14 T cell receptor beta chains from one sample sequenced in a study of T-cell reconstitution after alpha-beta-depleted transplantation in children. As it was prepared, the TCRbeta library received unique molecular identifiers. TCRdb ran MiXCR on the PCR reads and lists one entry per CDR3 protein. This table holds 250,000 to 300,000 distinct CDR3 sequences, about 9.4% found once. The sample consisted of PBMCs, taken before TCRalphabeta/CD19-depleted stem cell transplant. Every receptor here comes from a boy under three years old with acute myeloid leukemia, due to receive a stem cell transplant.

This clonotype showed up many times. This chain connects TRBV15 to TRBJ2-3, with 8 bases matching TRBD2. CDR1 is LNHNV, CDR2 YYDKDF, per germline (reference sequence). The V segment lost 5 bases and the J segment 7 bases; nucleotides outside the gene matches: 17. This CDR3 contains 17 residues. In DNA, the CDR3 is TGTGCCACCAGCGACCCCGAGTCGGGAGGGAGGAAGAATACGCAGTATTTT. It encodes CATSDPESGGRKNTQYF.

The chain combines TRBV6-1 with TRBJ1-3, with D possibly being TRBD1 (6 bases). V was cut by 5 bases and J by 2 bases, with 10 bases left in between. Germline-derived CDR1 and CDR2 are MNHNS and SASEGT. There are 14 residues in the CDR3. CDR3: CASSPHRAGNTIYF. DNA for the CDR3: TGTGCCAGCAGTCCTCACAGGGCTGGAAACACCATATATTTT.

This clonotype came up many times. The V gene is TRBV24-1, the J gene TRBJ2-2; TRBD1 matches 11 bases. The J segment lost 5 bases and the V segment lost 5 bases, leaving 6 bases of the junction unmatched. This CDR3 is built from 16 residues. Germline V gene data show CDR1 as KGHDR and CDR2 as SFDVKD. CDR3 DNA sequence: TGTGCCACCAGTGCTCGGGACAGGGGGGAGACCGGGGAGCTGTTTTTT. Amino acids: CATSARDRGETGELFF.

This clonotype was detected many times. The chain uses TRBV7-9 and TRBJ1-1; D perhaps matches TRBD1 (5 bases). The CDR3 is 14 amino acids. Germline V gives CDR1 SEHNR, CDR2 FQNEAQ (reference sequence). Trimming left V 5 bases short and J 1 base short, with 11 bases between. Written as DNA, the CDR3 is TGTGCCAGCAGCATTAGTAGGGGGAACACTGAAGCTTTCTTT. Amino acid sequence: CASSISRGNTEAFF.

This clonotype was counted at least ten times. The J gene is TRBJ2-3, the V gene TRBV9; TRBD2 agrees at 8 bases. Per germline, CDR1 SGDLS and CDR2 YYNGEE. There are 14 residues in the CDR3. Losses at the gene ends were 4 bases for V and 6 bases for J; bases not matched to a gene: 7. The CDR3 reads CASSRLAGADTQYF. The CDR3 DNA reads TGTGCCAGCAGCCGGCTAGCGGGCGCCGATACGCAGTATTTT.

In this sample, this clonotype turned up many times. The chain has TRBV20-1 and TRBJ2-7; 9 positions match TRBD2. Germline trimming cut 5 bases from V and 3 bases from J; bases unmatched to any gene: 11. This CDR3 is 15 amino acids long. The germline gives CDR1 DFQATT, CDR2 SNEGSKA (reference sequence). The CDR3, as DNA: TGCAGTGCTTATGAAGACGGGACTAGCAGCTACGAGCAGTACTTC. It translates to CSAYEDGTSSYEQYF.

With respect to this clonotype: A much larger clone differs from this one at a single base, so this may be a read error. V gene TRBV5-1 combines with J gene TRBJ2-3; 14 bases are shared with TRBD2. The J segment lost 4 bases and the V segment lost 1 base, leaving 5 bases of the junction unmatched. The CDR3 has 17 residues. Germline V gene sequence: CDR1 SGHRS, CDR2 YFSETQ. DNA of the CDR3: TGCGCCAGCAGCTTGCGACTAGCGGGGGGGTGCGCAGATACGCAGTATTTT. It codes for CASSLRLAGGCADTQYF.

This clonotype was seen at least ten times. The J gene is TRBJ2-7, the V gene TRBV12-3 or TRBV12-4; TRBD1 matches at 7 bases. This CDR3 region has 14 residues. V was pared by 4 bases and J by 7 bases, with 10 bases of the junction left unmatched. CDR3 in amino acids: CASSSSDRSWEQYF. The CDR3 DNA is TGTGCCAGCAGTTCCTCGGACAGGTCGTGGGAGCAGTACTTC.

This clonotype was counted many times. This chain joins TRBV7-2 and TRBJ1-1; tentative D call: TRBD1 (5 bases). This CDR3 is built from 17 residues. The V gene lost 5 bases and the J gene lost 3 bases, with 22 bases spanning the gap. From germline, CDR1 is SGHTA and CDR2 FQGNSA. The CDR3 loop reads CASSPSTAGRIYTEAFF. CDR3 bases: TGTGCCAGCAGCCCAAGTACAGCGGGGCGTATTTACACTGAAGCTTTCTTT.

In its sample, this clonotype was seen many times. J is TRBJ2-7 and V is TRBV7-2; the D is unclear. The CDR3 has 12 amino acids. The germline gives CDR1 SGHTA, CDR2 FQGNSA. The V gene lost 0 bases and the J gene lost 9 bases, with 9 bases spanning the gap. The CDR3 here is CASSLALGGQYF. The CDR3 nucleotides are TGTGCCAGCAGCTTAGCCCTCGGCGGGCAGTACTTC. The full variable domain, rest sourced from reference TRBV7-2 and TRBJ2-7, is GAGVSQSPSNKVTEKGKDVELRCDPISGHTALYWYRQSLGQGLEFLIYFQGNSAPDKSGLPSDRFSAERTGGSVSTLTIQRTQQEDSAVYLCASSLALGGQYFGPGTRLTVT.

This clonotype was counted at least ten times. This chain joins TRBV28 and TRBJ2-5, with D possibly TRBD2 on 5 matching bases. From germline, CDR1 is MDHEN and CDR2 SYDVKM. The CDR3 contains 15 residues. Trimming took off 1 base at V and 4 bases at J, with 13 bases between the two ends. CDR3 loop: CASSLSLEEGETQYF. CDR3 bases: TGTGCCAGCAGTTTATCTTTGGAGGAAGGAGAGACCCAGTACTTC.

This clonotype was detected a few times. The rearrangement links TRBV7-9 to TRBJ1-6, with 9 bases lining up with TRBD1. V gave up 5 bases and J gave up 7 bases; unmatched junction bases: 6. CDR1 is SEHNR, CDR2 FQNEAQ, per germline (reference sequence). The CDR3 runs 15 residues. CDR3 DNA sequence: TGTGCCAGCAGCACATGGGACAGGGCCAATTCACCCCTCCACTTT. Translating it yields CASSTWDRANSPLHF.

A note on this clonotype: A single base separates this from a much larger clone, so it may be a read error. The chain has TRBV6-1 and TRBJ2-1; 9 bases match TRBD2. The CDR3 has 15 amino acids. In germline, CDR1 is MNHNS, CDR2 SASEGT. CDR3 in amino acids: CASSRGGGGANEHFF. The CDR3 DNA reads TGTGCCAGCAGCCGGGGAGGCGGGGGGGCCAATGAGCATTTCTTC.

This clonotype was counted ten times or more. The chain links TRBV20-1 to TRBJ2-3; TRBD1 aligns across 7 bases. Unmatched junction bases numbered 2, after V lost 3 bases and J lost 2 bases. Germline V gene lookup returns CDR1 DFQATT and CDR2 SNEGSKA (reference sequence). The CDR3 runs 13 residues. CDR3 residues: CSARDRNTDTQYF. Here the CDR3 DNA reads TGCAGTGCTAGGGACAGGAACACAGATACGCAGTATTTT.